The clone carrying this TCR beta chain has only a few counts. As yet, its antigen is unknown. This specimen belongs to a study of beta chain bispecific antibodies for T cell cancers. Points from the study as a whole: In these mixed samples, most targeted TRBV reads derived from the leukemia cell line. The TRBV12-3 share of total TRBV signal fell roughly 99% after anti-TRBV12 rather than anti-CD19 exposure.

T cells were expanded from blood mononuclear cells for 3 to 4 days with anti-CD3 OKT3 or CD3/CD28 beads. Normal T cells cocultured with Jurkat cells and anti-TRBV12 bispecific. Each coculture: approximately 50,000 target cells, approximately 50,000 normal T cells, bispecific antibody. Libraries carried unique molecular identifiers used for clonotype counts. TCRdb fed the 5' RACE reads into MiXCR, producing one record per CDR3 protein. The sample has 20,000 to 25,000 distinct CDR3 sequences, 2% to 2.5% seen once; the top ten hold about 4.8%. V was clipped by 0 bases and J by 6 bases, with 16 bases between them. CDR1 is LGHDT and CDR2 is YNNKEL in the germline V gene (reference sequence). This CDR3 spans 16 amino acids.

Source: healthy donor T cells cultured with leukemia cells, taken from a culture containing a bispecific antibody targeting TCR Vbeta12. The clonotype comes from a human donor in good health. Some clones in this sample may be carry-over from other donors' samples. The chain combines TRBV3-1 with TRBJ2-3; D remains unclear. The CDR3 DNA follows: TGTGCCAGCAGCCAAGATTTGGCTCTCTTTGGGGATACGCAGTATTTT. This translates into CASSQDLALFGDTQYF.